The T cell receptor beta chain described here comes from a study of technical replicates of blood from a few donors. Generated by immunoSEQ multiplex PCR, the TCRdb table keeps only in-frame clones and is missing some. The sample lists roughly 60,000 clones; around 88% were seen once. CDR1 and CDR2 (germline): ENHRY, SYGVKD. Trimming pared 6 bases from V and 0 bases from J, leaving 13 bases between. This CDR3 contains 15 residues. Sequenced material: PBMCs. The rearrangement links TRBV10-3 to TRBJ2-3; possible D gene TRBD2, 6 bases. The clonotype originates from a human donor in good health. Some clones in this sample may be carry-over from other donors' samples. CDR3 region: CAISGGERSTDTQYF. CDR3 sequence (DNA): TGTGCCATCAGCGGAGGGGAGAGGAGCACAGATACGCAGTATTTT.